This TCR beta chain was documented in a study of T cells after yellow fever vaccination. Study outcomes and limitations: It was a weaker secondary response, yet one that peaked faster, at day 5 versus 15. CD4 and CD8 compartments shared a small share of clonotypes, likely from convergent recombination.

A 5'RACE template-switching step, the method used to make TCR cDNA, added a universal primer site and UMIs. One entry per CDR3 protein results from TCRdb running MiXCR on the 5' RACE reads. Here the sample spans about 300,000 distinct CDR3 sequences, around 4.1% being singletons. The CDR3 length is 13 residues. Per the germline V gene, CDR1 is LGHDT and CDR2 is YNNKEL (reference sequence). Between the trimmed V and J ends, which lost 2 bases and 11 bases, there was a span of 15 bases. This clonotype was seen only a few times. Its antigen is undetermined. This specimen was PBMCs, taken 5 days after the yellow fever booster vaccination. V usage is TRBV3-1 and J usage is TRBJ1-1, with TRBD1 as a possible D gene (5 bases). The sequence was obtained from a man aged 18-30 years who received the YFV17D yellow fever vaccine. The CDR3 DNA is TGTGCCAGCAGCCAAACACAGGAGTTGATGGCTTTCTTT. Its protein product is CASSQTQELMAFF.